The rows below give T cell receptor beta chains drawn from one sample of a study of shared clonotypes between healthy human individuals. The method was immunoSEQ multiplex PCR; TCRdb's version includes in-frame clones alone and lacks a portion of them. The data show approximately 2.4 million clones, 95% seen once. The sequencing sample was made of naive CD4+ T cells sorted from blood. These receptors originate from a man in his late teens or twenties in good health. The CDR3 runs from the conserved cysteine through the conserved F or W. The D gene is left open where the match is weak. Rows give clone size only sometimes, using once, few, many, or a class for an expanded clone.

abundance	d_gene	v_gene	j_gene	CDR3nt	CDR3aa
NA	NA	TRBV6-5	TRBJ2-7	TGTGCCAGCAGTTACTCGGCAGAGTACGAGCAGTACTTC	CASSYSAEYEQYF
once	TRBD1	TRBV6-5	TRBJ1-2	TGTGCCAGCTCCCCGGGGACAGGGGCTAACTATGGCTACACCTTC	CASSPGTGANYGYTF
NA	TRBD1	TRBV9	TRBJ1-2	TGTGCCAGCACCCTCGGGGACAGGGCCCTCTATGGCTACACCTTC	CASTLGDRALYGYTF
NA	NA	TRBV30	TRBJ2-1	TGTGCCTGGAGTGCCCGGGGAACGGAGCAGTTCTTC	CAWSARGTEQFF
NA	TRBD1	TRBV7-9	TRBJ1-1	TGTGCCAGCAGCTCCCCCCCCGGGACAGGGATCAGCATGAACACTGAAGCTTTCTTT	CASSSPPGTGISMNTEAFF
NA	NA	TRBV9	TRBJ1-1	TGTGCCAGCAGCGTAACAGGGACCACTGAAGCTTTCTTT	CASSVTGTTEAFF
NA	NA	TRBV18	TRBJ2-1	TGTGCCAGCTCACCACGGCCAGGTGAATACAATGAGCAGTTCTTC	CASSPRPGEYNEQFF
NA	TRBD1	TRBV29-1	TRBJ1-2	TGCAGCGTTGAAGGCATTTCGACAGGGCCCTATGGCTACACCTTC	CSVEGISTGPYGYTF
NA	TRBD1	TRBV14	TRBJ1-6	TGTGCCAGCAGCCAAGTCCCGGGACAGGGATCACCCCTCCACTTT	CASSQVPGQGSPLHF
NA	NA	TRBV5-6	TRBJ2-2	TGTGCCAGCAGCCTCCTACGGGGCGGGGAGCTGTTTTTT	CASSLLRGGELFF